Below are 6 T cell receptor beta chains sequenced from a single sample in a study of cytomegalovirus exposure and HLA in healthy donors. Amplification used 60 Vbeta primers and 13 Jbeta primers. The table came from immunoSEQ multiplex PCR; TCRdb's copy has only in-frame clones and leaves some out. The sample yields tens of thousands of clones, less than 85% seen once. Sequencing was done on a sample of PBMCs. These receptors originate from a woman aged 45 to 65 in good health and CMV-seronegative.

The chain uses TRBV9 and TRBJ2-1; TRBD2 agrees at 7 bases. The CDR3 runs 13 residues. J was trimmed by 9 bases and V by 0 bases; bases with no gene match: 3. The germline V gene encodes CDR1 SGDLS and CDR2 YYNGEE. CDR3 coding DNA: TGTGCCAGCAGCGTAGGGGGGGGAACTGAGCAGTTCTTC. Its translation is CASSVGGGTEQFF.

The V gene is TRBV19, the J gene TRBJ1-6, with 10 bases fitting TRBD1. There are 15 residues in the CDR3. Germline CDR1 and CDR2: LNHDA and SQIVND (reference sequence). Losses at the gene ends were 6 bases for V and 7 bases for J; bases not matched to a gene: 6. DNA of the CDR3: TGTGCCAGTAGGATCACGGGACAGGGGAATTCACCCCTCCACTTT. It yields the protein CASRITGQGNSPLHF.

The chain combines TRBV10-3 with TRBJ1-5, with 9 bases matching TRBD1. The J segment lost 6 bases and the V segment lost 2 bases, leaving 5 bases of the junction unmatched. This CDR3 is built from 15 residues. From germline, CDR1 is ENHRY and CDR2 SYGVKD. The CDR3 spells CAISEVGQGGQPQHF. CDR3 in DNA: TGTGCCATCAGTGAGGTGGGACAGGGCGGTCAGCCCCAGCATTTT.

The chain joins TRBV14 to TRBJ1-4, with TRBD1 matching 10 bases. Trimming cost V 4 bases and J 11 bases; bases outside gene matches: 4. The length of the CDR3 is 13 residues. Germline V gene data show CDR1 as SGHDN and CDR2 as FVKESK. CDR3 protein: CASSPRTGGKLFF. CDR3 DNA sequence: TGTGCCAGCAGCCCACGGACAGGGGGGAAACTGTTTTTT.

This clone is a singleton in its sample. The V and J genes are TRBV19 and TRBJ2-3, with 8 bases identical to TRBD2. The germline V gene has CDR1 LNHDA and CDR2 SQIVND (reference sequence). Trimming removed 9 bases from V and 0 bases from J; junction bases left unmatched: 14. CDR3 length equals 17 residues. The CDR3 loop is CASRGGDSGTSTDTQYF. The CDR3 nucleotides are TGTGCCAGCCGGGGGGGAGATTCAGGGACTAGCACAGATACGCAGTATTTT.

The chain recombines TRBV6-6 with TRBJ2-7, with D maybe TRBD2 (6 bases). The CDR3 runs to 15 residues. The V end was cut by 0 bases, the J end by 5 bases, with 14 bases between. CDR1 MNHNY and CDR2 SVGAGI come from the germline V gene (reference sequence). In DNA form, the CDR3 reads TGTGCCAGCAGTTACTCGCGGGATCGAGGTAACGAGCAGTACGTC. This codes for CASSYSRDRGNEQYV.